This entry is about one T cell receptor beta chain. Its antigen is as yet unknown. The data originate from a study of cytomegalovirus exposure and HLA in healthy donors. Study-wide points: Researchers reported from a later analysis that most CMV-associated TCR beta chains appeared HLA-restricted. TCR beta V segments were, for the most part, productive about 87% or about 30% of the time in an earlier analysis. There were around 160 TCR beta chains listed as cytomegalovirus-associated. Several of the most significant clusters were apparently associated with common viral pathogens in a later analysis.

In the PCR, 60 Vbeta and 13 Jbeta primers were used. The data were produced by immunoSEQ multiplex PCR, yet TCRdb's version contains in-frame clones alone and is incomplete. The profile shows approximately 280,000 clones, 70% to 90% of them singletons. J gave up 2 bases and V 2 bases, and 2 bases lay outside the gene matches. This CDR3 comprises 14 residues. Germline V gene sequence: CDR1 MDHEN, CDR2 SYDVKM. The gene calls are TRBV28 and TRBJ2-7; 8 positions match TRBD1. Material: PBMCs. This receptor was taken from a man aged 35 to 55 in good health and CMV-seropositive. The CDR3 coding sequence is TGTGCCAGCAGTTTAAGGACAGGGCCCTACGAGCAGTACTTC. Residues: CASSLRTGPYEQYF. The variable domain in full, completed from reference TRBV28 and TRBJ2-7, reads DVKVTQSSRYLVKRTGEKVFLECVQDMDHENMFWYRQDPGLGLRLIYFSYDVKMKEKGDIPEGYSVSREKKERFSLILESASTNQTSMYLCASSLRTGPYEQYFGPGTRLTVT.